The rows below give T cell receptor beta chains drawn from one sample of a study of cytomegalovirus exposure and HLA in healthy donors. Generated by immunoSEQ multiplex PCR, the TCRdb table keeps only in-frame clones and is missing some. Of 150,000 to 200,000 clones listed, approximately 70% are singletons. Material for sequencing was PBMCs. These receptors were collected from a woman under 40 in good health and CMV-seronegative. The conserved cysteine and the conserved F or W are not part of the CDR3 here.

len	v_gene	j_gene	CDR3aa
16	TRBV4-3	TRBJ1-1	ASSQVRIDRVTSTEAF
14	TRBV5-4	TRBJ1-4	ASSFGGDSPNEKLF
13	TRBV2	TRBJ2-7	ASSEGTRFSYEQY
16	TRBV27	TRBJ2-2	ASSFGVTSGSVTGELF
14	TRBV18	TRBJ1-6	ASSRGGDRDGSPLH
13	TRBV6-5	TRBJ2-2	ASRSLAGGPGELF
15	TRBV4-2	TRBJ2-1	ASSQDSGAGGRDEQF
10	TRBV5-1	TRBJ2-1	ASGAGGQEQF
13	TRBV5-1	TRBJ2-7	ASRPEGVGYYEQY
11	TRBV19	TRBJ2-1	ASSIARDNEQF
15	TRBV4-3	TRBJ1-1	ASSQDYSPQKNTEAF
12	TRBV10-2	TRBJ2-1	ASRGAGGNNEQF
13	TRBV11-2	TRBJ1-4	ASSRPGGADEKLF
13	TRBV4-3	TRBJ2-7	ASSQDSDRVNEQY
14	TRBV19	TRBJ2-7	ASSADWTRKPYEQY
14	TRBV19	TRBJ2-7	ASSIGGYPEGYEQY
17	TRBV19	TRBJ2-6	ASSMGTSGEPSGANVLT
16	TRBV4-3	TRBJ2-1	ASSQASNGQGATNEQF
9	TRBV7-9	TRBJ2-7	ASSLLREQY
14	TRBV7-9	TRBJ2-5	ASSQGLDRAGETQY
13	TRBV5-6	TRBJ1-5	ASSLRGLRHQPQH
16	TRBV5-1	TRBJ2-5	ASSLALVGLAGMETQY
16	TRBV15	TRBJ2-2	ATSRPTGGAKATGELF
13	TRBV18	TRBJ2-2	ASSPSGGPAGELF
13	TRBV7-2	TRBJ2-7	ASSLEGGHSYEQY
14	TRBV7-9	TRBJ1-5	ASSLEGTGANQPQH
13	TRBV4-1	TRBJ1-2	ASSQDNRVGYGYT
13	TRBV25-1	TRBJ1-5	ASSSGHGRNQPQH
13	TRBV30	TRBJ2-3	AWSVSGTLPDTQY
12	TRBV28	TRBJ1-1	ASSPPDRNTEAF
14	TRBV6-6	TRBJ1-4	ASSRGQDSTNEKLF
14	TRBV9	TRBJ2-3	ASSLQGRLRTDTQY
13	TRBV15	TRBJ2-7	ATSRDVGAAYEQY
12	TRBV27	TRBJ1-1	ASAFSGGGTEAF
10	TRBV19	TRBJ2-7	ASSGSAYEQY
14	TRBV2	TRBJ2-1	ASSGSTSGGLDEQF
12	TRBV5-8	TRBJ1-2	ASSHREVNYGYT
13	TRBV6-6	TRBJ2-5	ASSYSAGGKETQY
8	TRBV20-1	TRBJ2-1	SAGRDYQF
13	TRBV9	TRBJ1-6	ASSVVTVNNSPLH
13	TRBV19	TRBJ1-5	ASSMGGREVQPQH
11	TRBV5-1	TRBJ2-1	ASRARTNSGQF
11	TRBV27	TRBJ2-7	ASSLGQYYEQY
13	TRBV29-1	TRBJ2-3	SVEPRRTGTDTQY
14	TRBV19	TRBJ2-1	ASSPPGGLSYNEQF
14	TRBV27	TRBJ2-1	ASSLATGGPYNEQF
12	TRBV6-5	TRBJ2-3	ASSYDTPPDTQY